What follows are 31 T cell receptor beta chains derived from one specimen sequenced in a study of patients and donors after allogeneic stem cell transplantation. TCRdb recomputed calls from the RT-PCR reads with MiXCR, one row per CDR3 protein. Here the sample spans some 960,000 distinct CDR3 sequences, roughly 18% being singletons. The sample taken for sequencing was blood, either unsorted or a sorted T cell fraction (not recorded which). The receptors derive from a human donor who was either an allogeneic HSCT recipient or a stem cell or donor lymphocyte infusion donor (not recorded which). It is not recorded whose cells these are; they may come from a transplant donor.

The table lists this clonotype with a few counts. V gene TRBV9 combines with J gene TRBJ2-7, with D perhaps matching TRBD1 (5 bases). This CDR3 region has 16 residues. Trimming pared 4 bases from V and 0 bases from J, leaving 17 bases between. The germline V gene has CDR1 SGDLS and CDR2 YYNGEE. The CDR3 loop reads CASSTPQDTGSYEQYF. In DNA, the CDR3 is TGTGCCAGCAGCACCCCTCAGGACACCGGCTCCTACGAGCAGTACTTC.

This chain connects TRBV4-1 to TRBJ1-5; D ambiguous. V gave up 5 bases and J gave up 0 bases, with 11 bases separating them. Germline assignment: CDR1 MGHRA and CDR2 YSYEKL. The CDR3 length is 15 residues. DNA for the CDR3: TGCGCCAGCAGCTTCTGGGCCTATAGCAATCAGCCCCAGCATTTT. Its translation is CASSFWAYSNQPQHF.

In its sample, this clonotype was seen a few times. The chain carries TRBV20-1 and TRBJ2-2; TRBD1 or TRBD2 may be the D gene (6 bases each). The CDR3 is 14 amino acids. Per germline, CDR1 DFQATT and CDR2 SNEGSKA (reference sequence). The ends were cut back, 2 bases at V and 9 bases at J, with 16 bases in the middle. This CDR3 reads CSARRSGAPRELFF. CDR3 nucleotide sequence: TGCAGTGCTAGAAGGTCGGGGGCGCCGAGGGAGCTGTTTTTT.

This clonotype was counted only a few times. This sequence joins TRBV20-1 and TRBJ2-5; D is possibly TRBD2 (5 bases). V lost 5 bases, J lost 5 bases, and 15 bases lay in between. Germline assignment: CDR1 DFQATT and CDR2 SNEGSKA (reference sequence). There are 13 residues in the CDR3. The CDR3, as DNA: TGCAGTGCTCAGGAACTACCTAGCGAGACCCAGTACTTC. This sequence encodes CSAQELPSETQYF.

CDR3 loop: CASSLVYRSSYEQYF. Here the CDR3 DNA reads TGCGCCAGCAGCTTGGTTTACCGGAGCTCCTACGAGCAGTACTTC. This chain joins TRBV5-1 and TRBJ2-7; D not resolved. CDR3 length: 15 residues. CDR1 and CDR2 from the germline V gene are SGHRS and YFSETQ. V was clipped by 0 bases and J by 0 bases, with 10 bases between them.

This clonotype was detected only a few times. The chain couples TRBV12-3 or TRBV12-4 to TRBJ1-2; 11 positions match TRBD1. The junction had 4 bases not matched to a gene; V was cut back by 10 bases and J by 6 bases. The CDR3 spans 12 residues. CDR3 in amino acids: CAMDRGPDGYTF. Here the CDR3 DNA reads TGTGCCATGGACAGGGGGCCCGATGGCTACACCTTC.

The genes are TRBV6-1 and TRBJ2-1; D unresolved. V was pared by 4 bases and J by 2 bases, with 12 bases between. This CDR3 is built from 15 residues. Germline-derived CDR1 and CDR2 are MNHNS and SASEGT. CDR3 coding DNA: TGTGCCAGCAGTGGATACCCGGCCCCCTACAATGAGCAGTTCTTC. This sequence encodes CASSGYPAPYNEQFF.

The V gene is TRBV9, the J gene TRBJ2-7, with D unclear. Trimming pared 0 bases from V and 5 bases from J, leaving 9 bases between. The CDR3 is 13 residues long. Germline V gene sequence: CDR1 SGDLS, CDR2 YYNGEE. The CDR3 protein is CASSVALWHEQYF. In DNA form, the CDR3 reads TGTGCCAGCAGCGTAGCCCTGTGGCACGAGCAGTACTTC.

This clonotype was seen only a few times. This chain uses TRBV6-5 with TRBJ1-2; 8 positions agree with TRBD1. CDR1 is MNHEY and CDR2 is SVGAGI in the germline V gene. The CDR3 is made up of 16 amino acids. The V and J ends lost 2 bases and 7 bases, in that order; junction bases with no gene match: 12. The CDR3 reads CASSYDRGQGGGGYTF. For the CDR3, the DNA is TGTGCCAGCAGTTACGACCGAGGACAGGGTGGAGGTGGCTACACCTTC.

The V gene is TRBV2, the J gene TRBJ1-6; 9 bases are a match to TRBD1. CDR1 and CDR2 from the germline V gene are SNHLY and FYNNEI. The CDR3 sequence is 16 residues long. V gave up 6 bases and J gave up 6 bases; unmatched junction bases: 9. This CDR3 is CASSTGTGRVNSPLHF. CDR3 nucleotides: TGTGCCAGCAGCACCGGGACAGGGAGGGTTAATTCACCCCTCCACTTT.

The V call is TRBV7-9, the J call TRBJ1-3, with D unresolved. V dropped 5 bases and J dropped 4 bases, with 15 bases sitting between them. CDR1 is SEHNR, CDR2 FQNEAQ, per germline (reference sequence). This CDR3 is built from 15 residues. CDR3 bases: TGTGCCAGCAGCCAGCCCGCCACTCAGGGAAACACCATATATTTT. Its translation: CASSQPATQGNTIYF.

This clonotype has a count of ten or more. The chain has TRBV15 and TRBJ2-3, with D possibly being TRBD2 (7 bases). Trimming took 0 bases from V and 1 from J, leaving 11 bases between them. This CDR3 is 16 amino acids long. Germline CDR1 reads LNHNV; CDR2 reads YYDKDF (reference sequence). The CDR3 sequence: CATSRDWEGGTDTQYF. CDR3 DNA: TGTGCCACCAGCAGAGATTGGGAGGGGGGCACAGATACGCAGTATTTT.

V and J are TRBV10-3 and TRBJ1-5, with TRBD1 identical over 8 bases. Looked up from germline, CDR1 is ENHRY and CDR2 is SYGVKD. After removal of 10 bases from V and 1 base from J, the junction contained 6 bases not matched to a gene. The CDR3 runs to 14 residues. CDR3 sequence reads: CASSDRESNQPQHF. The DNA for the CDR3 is TGTGCCAGTTCGGACAGGGAAAGCAATCAGCCCCAGCATTTT.

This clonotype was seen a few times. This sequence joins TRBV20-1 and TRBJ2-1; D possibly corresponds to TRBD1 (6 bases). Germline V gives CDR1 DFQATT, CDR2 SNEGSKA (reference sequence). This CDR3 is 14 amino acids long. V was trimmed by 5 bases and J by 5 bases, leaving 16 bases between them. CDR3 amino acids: CSARSSGDNNEQFF. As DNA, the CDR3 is TGCAGTGCTCGCTCCTCAGGGGATAACAATGAGCAGTTCTTC.

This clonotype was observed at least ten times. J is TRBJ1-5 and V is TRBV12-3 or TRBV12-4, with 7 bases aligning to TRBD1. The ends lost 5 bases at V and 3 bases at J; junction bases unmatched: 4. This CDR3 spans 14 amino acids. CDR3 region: CASSQGQFNQPQHF. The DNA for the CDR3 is TGTGCCAGCAGTCAGGGACAGTTCAATCAGCCCCAGCATTTT.

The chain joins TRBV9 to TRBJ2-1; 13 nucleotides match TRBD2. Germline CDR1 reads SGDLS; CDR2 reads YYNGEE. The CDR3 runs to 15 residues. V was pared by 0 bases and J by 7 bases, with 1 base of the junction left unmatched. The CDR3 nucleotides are TGTGCCAGCAGCGTAGGGGGACTAGCGGGAAATGAGCAGTTCTTC. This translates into CASSVGGLAGNEQFF. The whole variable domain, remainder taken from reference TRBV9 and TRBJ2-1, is DSGVTQTPKHLITATGQRVTLRCSPRSGDLSVYWYQQSLDQGLQFLIQYYNGEERAKGNILERFSAQQFPDLHSELNLSSLELGDSALYFCASSVGGLAGNEQFFGPGTRLTVL.

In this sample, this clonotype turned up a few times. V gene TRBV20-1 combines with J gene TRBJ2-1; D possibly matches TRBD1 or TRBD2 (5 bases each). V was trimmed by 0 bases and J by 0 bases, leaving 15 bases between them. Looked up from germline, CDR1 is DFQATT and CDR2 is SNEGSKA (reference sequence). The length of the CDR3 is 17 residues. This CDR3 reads CSARDEWDLSSYNEQFF. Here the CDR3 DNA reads TGCAGTGCTAGAGATGAGTGGGACCTAAGCTCCTACAATGAGCAGTTCTTC.

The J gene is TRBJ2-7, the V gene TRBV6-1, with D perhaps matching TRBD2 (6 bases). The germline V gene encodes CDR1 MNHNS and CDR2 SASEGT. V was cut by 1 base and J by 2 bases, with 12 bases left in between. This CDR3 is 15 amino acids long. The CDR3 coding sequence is TGTGCCAGCAGTGAAGGGAACGGGAGCCCCTACGAGCAGTACTTC. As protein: CASSEGNGSPYEQYF.

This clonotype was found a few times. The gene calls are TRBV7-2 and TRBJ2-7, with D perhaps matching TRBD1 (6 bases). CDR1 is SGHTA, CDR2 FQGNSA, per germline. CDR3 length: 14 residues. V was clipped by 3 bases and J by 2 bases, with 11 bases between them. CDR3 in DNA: TGTGCCAGCAGCTTTAACAGGGCGACCTACGAGCAGTACTTC. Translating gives CASSFNRATYEQYF.

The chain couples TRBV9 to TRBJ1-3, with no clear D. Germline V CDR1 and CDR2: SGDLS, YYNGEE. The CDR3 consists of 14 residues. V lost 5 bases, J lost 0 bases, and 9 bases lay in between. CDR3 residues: CASRDDNSGNTIYF. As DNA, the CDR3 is TGTGCCAGCAGAGATGACAACTCTGGAAACACCATATATTTT.

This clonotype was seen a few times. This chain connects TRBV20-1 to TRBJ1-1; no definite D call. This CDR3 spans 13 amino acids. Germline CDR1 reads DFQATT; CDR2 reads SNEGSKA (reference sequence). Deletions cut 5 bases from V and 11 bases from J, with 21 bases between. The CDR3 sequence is CSASPVRGSGAFF. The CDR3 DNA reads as TGCAGTGCTTCACCCGTACGTGGGAGCGGGGCTTTCTTT.

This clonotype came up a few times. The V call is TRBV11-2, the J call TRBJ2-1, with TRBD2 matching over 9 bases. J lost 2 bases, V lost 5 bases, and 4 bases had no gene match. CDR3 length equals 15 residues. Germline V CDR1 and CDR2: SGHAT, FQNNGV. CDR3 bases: TGTGCCAGCAGCGCCCTAGCGGGACCCTACAATGAGCAGTTCTTC. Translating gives CASSALAGPYNEQFF.

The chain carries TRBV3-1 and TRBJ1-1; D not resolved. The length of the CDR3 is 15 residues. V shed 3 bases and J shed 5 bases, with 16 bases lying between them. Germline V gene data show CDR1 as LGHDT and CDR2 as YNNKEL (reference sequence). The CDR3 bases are TGTGCCAGCAGCCAGCTTACTGCAAGGAGAACTGAAGCTTTCTTT. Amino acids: CASSQLTARRTEAFF.

CDR3 in DNA: TGTGCCAGCTCACCTACATCGCCCGGGACACGAATCTACAATGAGCAGTTCTTC. This gives the protein CASSPTSPGTRIYNEQFF. The chain carries TRBV18 and TRBJ2-1; a possible D gene is TRBD1 (6 bases). Germline loops: CDR1 KGHSH, CDR2 LQKENI. V shed 3 bases and J shed 3 bases, with 21 bases lying between them. This CDR3 spans 18 amino acids.

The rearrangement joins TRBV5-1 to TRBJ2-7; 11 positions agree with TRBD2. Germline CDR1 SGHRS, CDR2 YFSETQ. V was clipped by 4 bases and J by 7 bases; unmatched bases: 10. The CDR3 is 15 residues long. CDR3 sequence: CASSNGLAGAREQYF. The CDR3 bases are TGCGCCAGCAGCAACGGACTAGCGGGTGCGCGAGAGCAGTACTTC. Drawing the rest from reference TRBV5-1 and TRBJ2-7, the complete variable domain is KAGVTQTPRYLIKTRGQQVTLSCSPISGHRSVSWYQQTPGQGLQFLFEYFSETQRNKGNFPGRFSGRQFSNSRSEMNVSTLELGDSALYLCASSNGLAGAREQYFGPGTRLTVT.

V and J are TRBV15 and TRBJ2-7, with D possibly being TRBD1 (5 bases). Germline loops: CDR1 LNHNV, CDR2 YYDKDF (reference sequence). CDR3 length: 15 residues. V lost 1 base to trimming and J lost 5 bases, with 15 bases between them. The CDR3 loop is CATSRAGQGLNEQYF. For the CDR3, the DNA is TGTGCCACCAGCAGAGCGGGTCAGGGATTGAACGAGCAGTACTTC.

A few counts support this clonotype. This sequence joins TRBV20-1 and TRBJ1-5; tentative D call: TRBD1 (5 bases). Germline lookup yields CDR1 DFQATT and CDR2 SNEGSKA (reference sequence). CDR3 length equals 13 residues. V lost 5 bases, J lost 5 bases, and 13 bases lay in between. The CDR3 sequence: CSAPTGGDQPQHF. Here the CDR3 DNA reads TGCAGTGCTCCAACGGGAGGGGATCAGCCCCAGCATTTT.

CDR3 sequence: CAGKMAGRTDTQYF. The CDR3 DNA reads as TGTGCCGGCAAGATGGCGGGCCGCACAGATACGCAGTATTTT. The rearrangement links TRBV11-2 to TRBJ2-3; maybe TRBD2 (5 bases). The CDR3 covers 14 residues. V was trimmed by 11 bases and J by 1 base, leaving 16 bases between them. Germline V gene lookup returns CDR1 SGHAT and CDR2 FQNNGV.

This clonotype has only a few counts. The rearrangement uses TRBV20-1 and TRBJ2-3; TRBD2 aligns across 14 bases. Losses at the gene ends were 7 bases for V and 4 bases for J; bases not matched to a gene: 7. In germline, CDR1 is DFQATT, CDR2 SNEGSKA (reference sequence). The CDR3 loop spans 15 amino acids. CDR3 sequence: CSVTSGGALSDTQYF. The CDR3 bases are TGCAGTGTGACTAGCGGGGGGGCGTTGTCAGATACGCAGTATTTT.

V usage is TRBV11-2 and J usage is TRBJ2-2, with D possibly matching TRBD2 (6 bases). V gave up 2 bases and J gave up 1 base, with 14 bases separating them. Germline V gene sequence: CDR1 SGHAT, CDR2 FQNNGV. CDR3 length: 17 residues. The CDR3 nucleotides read TGTGCCAGCAGCTTAAGGTCCGGGACTGAGAACACCGGGGAGCTGTTTTTT. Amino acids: CASSLRSGTENTGELFF.

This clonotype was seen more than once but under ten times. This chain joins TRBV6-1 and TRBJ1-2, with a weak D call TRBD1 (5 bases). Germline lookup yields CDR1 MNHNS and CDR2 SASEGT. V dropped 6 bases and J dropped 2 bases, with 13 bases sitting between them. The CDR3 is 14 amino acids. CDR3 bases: TGTGCCAGCAGGTCCGTTGGGGGGAACTATGGCTACACCTTC. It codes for CASRSVGGNYGYTF.